This T cell receptor (beta chain) was retrieved from a study of vaccination effects on CD4 cells after COVID-19 (dated by TCRdb to between 2021 and 2024). With respect to the entire study: Post-vaccine samples across the study were collected a median of 72 days after the second dose, with a range of 14 to 241. Cultures from other donors in the study were sequenced using the Oncomine TCR Beta short-read assay on an Illumina iSeq 100. Altogether, some 11 COVID-19 convalescent patients and a few SARS-CoV-2-naive healthy vaccine recipients made up the full study. SARS-CoV-2 spike-specific CD4+ TCR repertoires were compared before and after mRNA vaccination in COVID-19 convalescent patients and in infection-naive vaccine recipients.

In the ViraFEST assay, PBMC were stimulated with viral peptide pools, and TCR sequencing was then used to find antigen-specific CD4+ T cell clonotypes based on their expansion. After around eleven days of culture, CD4+ T cells were isolated with the EasySep CD4+ T cell isolation kit. Two doses of either the BNT162b2 or the mRNA-1273 mRNA SARS-CoV-2 vaccine were administered to participants. The absence of prior SARS-CoV-2 infection in healthy vaccine recipients was confirmed by negative nucleocapsid antibodies before and after vaccination. About 2.1 million PBMC per well were cultured with 8.5 to 10 ug/ml peptides in IMDM containing approximately 4.6% human AB serum, approximately 10 IU/ml IL-2 and gentamicin. On days 3 and 7, half of the culture medium was replaced with fresh IL-2-containing medium. Unless otherwise noted, each peptide stimulation condition was cultured in triplicate wells. PBMC were separated from whole blood using Ficoll-Paque Plus gradient centrifugation and were then either cryopreserved at -140C or used fresh. The spike proteins of SARS-CoV-2 and of the common cold coronaviruses HCoV-NL63, HCoV-OC43 and HCoV-229E were spanned by overlapping peptide pools. Genomic DNA was extracted from cultured CD4+ T cells with the QIAamp micro DNA kit.

V loses 5 bases, J loses 5 bases, and the germline ends lie 15 bases apart. The germline V gene yields SGHTA for CDR1 and FQGNSA for CDR2. The CDR3 contains 15 residues, cysteine and phenylalanine counted. The retained sequence is limited to the CDR3, 45 bases, with the frame set at the first base. The paper as a whole reports these results and caveats: At late post-vaccination timepoints, both infection-induced and vaccine-induced clones showed marked clonal contraction, consistent with waning T cell responses. The study was limited by a small number of convalescent patients, and early post-infection timepoints were lacking. Among healthy vaccine recipients, nearly all vaccine-induced clones were SARS-CoV-2 mono-reactive, and only 1 of 255 was cross-reactive with common cold coronaviruses.

Library preparation employed the immunoSEQ multiplex PCR assay. DNA from the CD4+ T cells that had been cultured and isolated underwent TCR beta CDR3 sequencing. For the original study's pipeline: Non-productive TCR sequences were discarded, and reads were trimmed to the CDR3 region, with only CDR3s of 7 or more amino acids retained. The MANAFEST web app was used to identify antigen-specific clonotypes by comparing expansion in peptide wells with expansion in reference cultures. Positive clones required FDR<0.05 expansion versus reference and all other wells, odds ratio above 5, and frequency above 0.1% in two replicate wells. A clonotype was defined as cross-reactive if the clonotype was significantly expanded both in SARS-CoV-2 spike wells and in at least one common cold coronavirus spike condition. CDR3 similarity was assessed by Levenshtein distance with the stringdist R package, and unrooted trees were built with ape in R 3.6.1. TCRdb retrieved this table from immuneACCESS and kept in-frame rearrangements only. Not all clones are present; in checked studies, unresolved V genes account for under half, and no reason is known for the remainder. V, J and clone size reflect that table, while D and trimming were determined from the DNA. The sample contains roughly 70,000 clones, less than 80% of them found a single time. The ten largest clones take up 0.8% to 1% of the sample.

As regards this clone: Its antigen specificity is not known. Base quality data are lacking; no much larger clone is found one base away.

The sample in question was CD4+ T cells from PBMCs cultured with HCoV-OC43 spike peptides, obtained after COVID-19 vaccination. The label giving this sample's cell subset or site can be read as: HCoV-OC43 spike overlapping peptide pool stimulation. This chain is built from TRBV7-2 and TRBJ1-4, with the D gene not confidently named. The TCR originated in a human donor who received a COVID-19 vaccine. The encoded CDR3 is CASSRILGVNEKLFF. The DNA reads TGTGCCAGCAGCCGTATATTGGGAGTGAATGAAAAACTGTTTTTT. The full variable domain, completed from the reference TRBV7-2 and TRBJ1-4 proteins outside the CDR3, reads GAGVSQSPSNKVTEKGKDVELRCDPISGHTALYWYRQSLGQGLEFLIYFQGNSAPDKSGLPSDRFSAERTGGSVSTLTIQRTQQEDSAVYLCASSRILGVNEKLFFGSGTQLSVL.